The following is a TCR beta chain sequence with its context. Its specificity is unknown. Using immunoSEQ multiplex PCR, the repertoire was profiled, and TCRdb retains in-frame clones only, with some absent. The top ten clones hold 28% of a sample with approximately 5,000 clones, about two thirds of them seen once. The germline V gene encodes CDR1 MNHEY and CDR2 SVGAGI. CDR3 length: 12 amino acids. V lost 8 bases to trimming and J lost 1 base, with 8 bases between them. Ipilimumab, 1 mg/kg, started 14 to 28 days after autologous transplant. Patients received nivolumab 3 mg/kg at weeks 1, 4, 7, 10, then fortnightly to week 26. This entry belongs to a study of ipilimumab plus nivolumab after autologous stem cell transplantation. As for the study in general: Myeloma cases were transplant-naive high-risk or relapsed within 3 years post first autologous transplant. Findings of the study overall: Per the authors, repertoire, Treg and microbiota data justify further study.

The chain recombines TRBV6-5 with TRBJ1-1; no clear D gene. Here the sequenced sample was PBMCs, taken in a trial of ipilimumab plus nivolumab as post-transplant consolidation. The receptor comes from a male donor with multiple myeloma. Written as DNA, the CDR3 is TGTGCCAGCGTCGCGGGGAACACTGAAGCTTTCTTT. This codes for CASVAGNTEAFF.